This T cell receptor beta chain was sequenced for a study of blood T cell repertoires in COVID-19 (dated by TCRdb to between 2020 and 2021). About the study as a whole: Samples from collaborators originated in the United States, Italy and Spain and spanned both the acute and convalescent phases of COVID-19. The material from the prospective study consisted of cDNA or gDNA derived from T cells, B-cell-depleted T cells, or PBMCs. Deeply sampled blood TCRbeta repertoires from subjects exposed to, actively infected with, or recovered from COVID-19 were included in the dataset. The repertoires were made available in a free public database intended to serve as a resource for research on the immune response to SARS-CoV-2. The samples were drawn from the first 160 participants of the ongoing ImmuneRACE study and from about 1,200 subjects provided by 6 global collaborators. The sample metadata nearly always contained a de-identified subject ID, COVID-19 status, age in years and sex. Where available, HLA class I and class II types were taken from metadata supplied by the sample provider and were not determined by assay-based typing.

Collaborating institutions collected whole blood in K2EDTA tubes following their own protocols. For TCRbeta analysis, collaborator samples were shipped as frozen whole blood, as isolated PBMCs, or as DNA extracted from either sample type. TCRbeta CDR3 regions were amplified from genomic DNA by means of the immunoSEQ Assay, a bias-controlled multiplex PCR. The study's own analysis went as follows. Nucleated cell counts per sample were estimated from amplification of reference gene primers within the assay. To quantify the absolute abundance of each unique TCRbeta CDR3 rearrangement, sequence reads were collapsed and filtered. For each sample, productive Simpson clonality was calculated as the square root of Simpson's diversity index over productive rearrangements. In TCRdb, the immuneACCESS table is reduced to in-frame sequences with V and J assigned. These tables do not hold every clone; where another copy was compared, an unresolved V gene accounts for under half, and the others remain unexplained. The V and J calls and clone size were taken over from that table, and D and trimming were inferred from the DNA. This sample lists more than 100,000 clones; approximately 87% were detected once. The top ten clonotypes cover 25% to 35% of the sample.

Notes on this clone: The clone's antigen remains unknown. No much larger clonotype is one base removed from it; base qualities were not supplied.

Here is what the overall study found, with its caveats: Clinical and demographic metadata were provided uncurated, with the amount varying by source and participant.

This TCR was recovered from a woman between 70 and 85 years old with acute or convalescent COVID-19. The specimen was peripheral blood.

This receptor carries the CDR3 CASTGTDNTGELFF. Read as DNA, the sequence is TGTGCCAGCACCGGGACTGATAACACCGGGGAGCTGTTTTTT. The chain was built from TRBV25-1 and TRBJ2-2, with a tentative D gene TRBD2 over 6 matching bases. The CDR3 contains 14 residues, cysteine and phenylalanine counted. The sequence is cut down to CDR3 DNA, 42 bases in frame from base 1. V loses 7 bases of germline sequence and J loses 2 bases, and the interval between the two ends is 11 bases. Based on the germline V gene, the CDR1 and CDR2 sequences are MGHDK and SYGVNS.